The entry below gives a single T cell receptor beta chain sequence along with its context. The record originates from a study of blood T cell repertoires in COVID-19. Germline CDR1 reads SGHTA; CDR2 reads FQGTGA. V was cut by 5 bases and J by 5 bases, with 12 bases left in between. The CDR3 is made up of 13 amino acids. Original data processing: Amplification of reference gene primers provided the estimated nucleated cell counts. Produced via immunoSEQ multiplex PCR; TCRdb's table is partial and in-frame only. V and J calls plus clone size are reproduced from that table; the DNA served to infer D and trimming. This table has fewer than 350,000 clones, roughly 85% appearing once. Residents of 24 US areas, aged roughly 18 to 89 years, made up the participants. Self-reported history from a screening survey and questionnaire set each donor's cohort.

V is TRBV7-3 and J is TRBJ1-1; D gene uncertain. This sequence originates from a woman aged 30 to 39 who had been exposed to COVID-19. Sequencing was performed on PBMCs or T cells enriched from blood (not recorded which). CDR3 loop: CASSRNTGTEAFF. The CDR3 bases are TGTGCCAGCAGCCGTAACACGGGGACTGAAGCTTTCTTT.